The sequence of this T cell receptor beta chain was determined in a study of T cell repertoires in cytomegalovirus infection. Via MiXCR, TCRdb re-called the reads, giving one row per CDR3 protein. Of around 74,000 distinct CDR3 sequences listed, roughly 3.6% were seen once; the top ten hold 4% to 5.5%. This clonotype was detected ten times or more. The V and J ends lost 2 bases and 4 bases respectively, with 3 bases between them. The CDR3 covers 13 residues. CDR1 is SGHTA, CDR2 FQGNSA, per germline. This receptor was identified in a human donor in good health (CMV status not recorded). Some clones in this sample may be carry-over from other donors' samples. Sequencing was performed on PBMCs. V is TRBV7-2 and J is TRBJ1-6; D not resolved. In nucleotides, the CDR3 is TGTGCCAGCAGCTTAACTTATAATTCACCCCTCCACTTT. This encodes CASSLTYNSPLHF.